This TCR beta chain was captured by sequencing in a study of T cells after yellow fever vaccination. This CDR3 is built from 15 residues. Trimming removed 6 bases from V and 0 bases from J; junction bases left unmatched: 5. From germline, CDR1 is SGHTA and CDR2 FQGNSA. Via MiXCR, TCRdb re-called the 5' RACE reads, giving one row per CDR3 protein. The sample records 140,000 to 150,000 distinct CDR3 sequences, just over 6.5% being singletons. This TCR was sampled from a man younger than 45 who received the YFV17D yellow fever vaccine. The rearrangement uses TRBV7-2 and TRBJ2-1; TRBD2 aligns across 7 bases. The sample was CD4+ T cells sorted from PBMCs, taken 10 days after the yellow fever booster vaccination. The CDR3 bases are TGTGCCAGCAGGGGGGGGTTAAGCTCCTACAATGAGCAGTTCTTC. Translating it yields CASRGGLSSYNEQFF. The variable domain in full, with the rest retrieved from reference TRBV7-2 and TRBJ2-1, is GAGVSQSPSNKVTEKGKDVELRCDPISGHTALYWYRQSLGQGLEFLIYFQGNSAPDKSGLPSDRFSAERTGGSVSTLTIQRTQQEDSAVYLCASRGGLSSYNEQFFGPGTRLTVL.